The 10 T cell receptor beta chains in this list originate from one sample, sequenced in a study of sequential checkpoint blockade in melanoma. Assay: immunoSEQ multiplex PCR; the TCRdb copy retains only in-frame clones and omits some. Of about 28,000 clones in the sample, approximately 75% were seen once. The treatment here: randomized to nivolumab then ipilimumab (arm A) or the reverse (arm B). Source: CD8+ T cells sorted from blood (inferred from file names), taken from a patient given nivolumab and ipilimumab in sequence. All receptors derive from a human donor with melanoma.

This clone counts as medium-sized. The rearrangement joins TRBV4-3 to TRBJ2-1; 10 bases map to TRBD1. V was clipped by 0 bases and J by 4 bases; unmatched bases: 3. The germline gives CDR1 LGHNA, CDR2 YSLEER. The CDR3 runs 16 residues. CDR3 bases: TGCGCCAGCAGCCAAGAGGGACAGGGGAGTTACAATGAGCAGTTCTTC. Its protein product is CASSQEGQGSYNEQFF.

This CDR3 reads CASGGRMNTEAFF. CDR3 nucleotide sequence: TGTGCCAGTGGAGGCCGTATGAACACTGAAGCTTTCTTT. The chain uses TRBV28 and TRBJ1-1, with D uncertain. The CDR3 length is 13 residues. The V gene's germline CDR1 is MDHEN and CDR2 SYDVKM. V dropped 9 bases and J dropped 0 bases, with 11 bases sitting between them.

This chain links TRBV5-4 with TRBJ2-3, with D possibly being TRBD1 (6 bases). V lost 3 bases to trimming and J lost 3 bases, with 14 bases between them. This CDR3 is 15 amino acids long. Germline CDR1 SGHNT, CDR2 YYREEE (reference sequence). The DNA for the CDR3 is TGTGCCAGCAGCTCTCGGACAGACGGTACAGATACGCAGTATTTT. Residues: CASSSRTDGTDTQYF.

CDR3 amino acids: CASSQGDWGNTEAFF. In DNA form, the CDR3 reads TGCGCCAGCAGCCAAGGGGACTGGGGGAACACTGAAGCTTTCTTT. The chain has TRBV4-1 and TRBJ1-1; maybe TRBD1 (5 bases). Trimming cost V 1 base and J 1 base, with 10 bases left between them. Germline CDR1 and CDR2: MGHRA and YSYEKL. CDR3 length: 15 amino acids.

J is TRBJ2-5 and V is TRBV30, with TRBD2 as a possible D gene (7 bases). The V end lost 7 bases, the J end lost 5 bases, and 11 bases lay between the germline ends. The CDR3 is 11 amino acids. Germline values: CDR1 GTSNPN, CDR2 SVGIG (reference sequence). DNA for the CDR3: TGTGCCTATTGGGGGGGCGAGACCCAGTACTTC. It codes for CAYWGGETQYF. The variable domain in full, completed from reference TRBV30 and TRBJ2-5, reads SQTIHQWPATLVQPVGSPLSLECTVEGTSNPNLYWYRQAAGRGLQLLFYSVGIGQISSEVPQNLSASRPQDRQFILSSKKLLLSDSGFYLCAYWGGETQYFGPGTRLLVL.

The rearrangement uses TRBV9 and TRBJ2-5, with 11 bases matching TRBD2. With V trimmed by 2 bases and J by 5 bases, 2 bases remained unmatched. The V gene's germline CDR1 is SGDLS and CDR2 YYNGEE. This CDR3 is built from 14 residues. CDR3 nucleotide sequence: TGTGCCAGCAGCGTTAGCGGGGGGGCGGAGACCCAGTACTTC. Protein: CASSVSGGAETQYF.

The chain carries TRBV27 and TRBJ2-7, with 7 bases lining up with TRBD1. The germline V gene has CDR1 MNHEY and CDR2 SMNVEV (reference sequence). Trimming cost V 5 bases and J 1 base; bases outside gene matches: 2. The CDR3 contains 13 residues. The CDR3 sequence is CASSLGQSYEQYF. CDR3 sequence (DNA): TGTGCCAGCAGTCTGGGACAGTCCTACGAGCAGTACTTC.

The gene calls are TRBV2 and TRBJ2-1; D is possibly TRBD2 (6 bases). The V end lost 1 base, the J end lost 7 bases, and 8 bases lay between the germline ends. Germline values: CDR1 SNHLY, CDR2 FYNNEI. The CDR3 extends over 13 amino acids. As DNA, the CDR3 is TGTGCCAGCAGTGAAGGTCGGGGGAATGAGCAGTTCTTC. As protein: CASSEGRGNEQFF.

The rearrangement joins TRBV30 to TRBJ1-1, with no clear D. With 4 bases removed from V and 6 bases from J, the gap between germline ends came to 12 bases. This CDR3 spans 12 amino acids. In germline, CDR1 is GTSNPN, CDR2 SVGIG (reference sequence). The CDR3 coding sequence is TGTGCCTGGAAGAAGAGGTTCCCTGAAGCTTTCTTT. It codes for CAWKKRFPEAFF.

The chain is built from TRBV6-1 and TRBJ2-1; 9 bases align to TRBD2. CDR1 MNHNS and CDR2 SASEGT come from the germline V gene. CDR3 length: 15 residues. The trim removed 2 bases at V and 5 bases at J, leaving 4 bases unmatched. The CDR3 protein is CASSERLAVDNEQFF. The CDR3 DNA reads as TGTGCCAGCAGTGAACGACTAGCGGTGGACAATGAGCAGTTCTTC.